This entry lists 14 T cell receptor beta chains sequenced from one sample in a study of T cells in Graves' hyperthyroidism and ophthalmopathy. Authors of the study amplified TCR beta CDR3 regions from RNA transcripts. The HTBI set primed first-round TCR CDR3 RT-PCR. TCRdb re-called the multiplex PCR reads with MiXCR, one entry per CDR3 protein. The sample includes roughly 700,000 distinct CDR3 sequences, around 15% of them seen just once. Material: blood. Source of these receptors: a man aged 45-60 years with Graves' hyperthyroidism.

This clonotype was recorded many times. V gene TRBV24-1 combines with J gene TRBJ2-5; 10 nucleotides align to TRBD1. The CDR3 has 16 residues. The germline CDR1 and CDR2 sequences are KGHDR and SFDVKD. The J segment lost 5 bases and the V segment lost 4 bases, leaving 9 bases of the junction unmatched. The CDR3 protein is CATSDPGQGSGETQYF. CDR3 DNA sequence: TGTGCCACCAGTGACCCGGGACAGGGGAGTGGTGAGACCCAGTACTTC.

This clonotype occurred a few times. The rearrangement joins TRBV7-9 to TRBJ1-1; possibly TRBD1 for D (6 bases). CDR1 is SEHNR and CDR2 is FQNEAQ in the germline V gene (reference sequence). Trimming pared 5 bases from V and 0 bases from J, leaving 10 bases between. The CDR3 has 14 amino acids. The CDR3 bases are TGTGCCAGCAGCCGAGGGGGGATGAACACTGAAGCTTTCTTT. The encoded protein is CASSRGGMNTEAFF.

This clonotype was seen many times. J is TRBJ2-6 and V is TRBV20-1, with D unresolved. Germline V lookup: CDR1 DFQATT, CDR2 SNEGSKA (reference sequence). The length of the CDR3 is 18 residues. V lost 0 bases and J lost 1, with 16 bases in between. For the CDR3, the DNA is TGCAGTGCTAGAGATTGGGGTGAGGTAGGGTCTGGGGCCAACGTCCTGACTTTC. It encodes CSARDWGEVGSGANVLTF.

This chain links TRBV6-1 with TRBJ1-1; maybe TRBD1 (6 bases). V dropped 7 bases and J dropped 5 bases, with 14 bases sitting between them. The CDR3 covers 13 residues. Germline CDR1 and CDR2: MNHNS and SASEGT. The CDR3 sequence is CASIPQGVTEAFF. The CDR3 DNA follows: TGTGCCAGCATTCCACAGGGTGTAACTGAAGCTTTCTTT.

This clonotype was recorded many times. V and J are TRBV11-2 and TRBJ2-7; 7 bases align to TRBD2. V lost 5 bases and J lost 0; bases outside the gene matches: 7. CDR3 size: 15 residues. Germline CDR1 is SGHAT and CDR2 is FQNNGV. CDR3 in amino acids: CASSITSDSSYEQYF. DNA of the CDR3: TGTGCCAGCAGCATTACTAGCGATAGCTCCTACGAGCAGTACTTC. Filled out from reference TRBV11-2 and TRBJ2-7, the complete variable domain reads EAGVAQSPRYKIIEKRQSVAFWCNPISGHATLYWYQQILGQGPKLLIQFQNNGVVDDSQLPKDRFSAERLKGVDSTLKIQPAKLEDSAVYLCASSITSDSSYEQYFGPGTRLTVT.

This clonotype was seen ten or more times. The chain links TRBV7-3 to TRBJ2-3; D is undetermined. Germline V gene data show CDR1 as SGHTA and CDR2 as FQGTGA. The CDR3 totals 16 residues. The V and J ends lost 6 bases and 6 bases respectively, with 22 bases between them. The CDR3 nucleotides read TGTGCCAGCAGTGCAAGAGGCTCCAAGTCTGTGGATACGCAGTATTTT. This codes for CASSARGSKSVDTQYF.

This clonotype was counted a few times. The chain is built from TRBV5-1 and TRBJ1-1; D is undetermined. V shed 5 bases and J shed 0 bases, with 5 bases lying between them. This CDR3 is built from 12 residues. Germline-derived CDR1 and CDR2 are SGHRS and YFSETQ. CDR3 region: CASRSMNTEAFF. In nucleotides, the CDR3 is TGCGCCAGCAGGAGCATGAACACTGAAGCTTTCTTT.

For this clonotype: No conserved phenylalanine or tryptophan ends this CDR3, so it is likely a read error. The gene calls are TRBV30 and TRBJ2-2; D possibly corresponds to TRBD2 (5 bases). CDR3 length equals 13 residues. V was cut by 5 bases and J by 5 bases, with 12 bases left in between. Germline V CDR1 and CDR2: GTSNPN, SVGIG (reference sequence). The CDR3 loop is CAWGLYVTGELFL. The DNA of the CDR3 is TGTGCCTGGGGACTTTATGTGACCGGGGAGCTGTTTCTT.

This clonotype was counted many times. J is TRBJ2-3 and V is TRBV15, with D maybe TRBD1 (5 bases). Germline V lookup: CDR1 LNHNV, CDR2 YYDKDF (reference sequence). V lost 0 bases, J lost 1 base, and 8 bases lay in between. The CDR3 is made up of 15 amino acids. The CDR3 coding sequence is TGTGCCACCAGCAGAGACCCGACAGGCACAGATACGCAGTATTTT. This translates into CATSRDPTGTDTQYF.

This clonotype was seen many times. The rearrangement uses TRBV7-9 and TRBJ2-1; 7 bases are a match to TRBD2. The V gene end was trimmed by 1 base and the J gene end by 3 bases; junction bases not matched to a gene: 9. The CDR3 extends over 17 amino acids. Germline assignment: CDR1 SEHNR and CDR2 FQNEAQ (reference sequence). The CDR3 is CASSLGRGGVGYNEQFF. Here the CDR3 DNA reads TGTGCCAGCAGCTTAGGAAGGGGAGGGGTTGGCTACAATGAGCAGTTCTTC.

Ten or more counts support this clonotype. The chain is built from TRBV20-1 and TRBJ2-1, with a weak D call TRBD2 (6 bases). The CDR3 sequence is 16 residues long. Germline values: CDR1 DFQATT, CDR2 SNEGSKA (reference sequence). The V end lost 3 bases, the J end lost 4 bases, and 19 bases lay between the germline ends. The DNA for the CDR3 is TGCAGTGCTAGGAACTCGAGGGCTAGCGTGTACAATGAGCAGTTCTTC. Protein product: CSARNSRASVYNEQFF.

This clonotype was seen ten or more times. The chain recombines TRBV11-2 with TRBJ2-2; TRBD1 matches 9 bases. This CDR3 is 16 amino acids long. Germline CDR1 reads SGHAT; CDR2 reads FQNNGV. The junction had 5 bases not matched to a gene; V was cut back by 1 base and J by 5 bases. The CDR3 bases are TGTGCCAGCAGCTTAGGCGGGACAGGGCAGACCGGGGAGCTGTTTTTT. Translating it yields CASSLGGTGQTGELFF.

This chain connects TRBV6-1 to TRBJ1-5; D gene uncertain. Germline-derived CDR1 and CDR2 are MNHNS and SASEGT. V was shortened by 2 bases and J by 3 bases, with 11 bases between the two germline ends. CDR3 size: 15 residues. The CDR3: CASSEWGGPNQPQHF. CDR3 nucleotides: TGTGCCAGCAGTGAATGGGGAGGGCCCAATCAGCCCCAGCATTTT.

There are a few counts of this clonotype. The chain recombines TRBV3-1 with TRBJ2-3; 9 bases line up with TRBD1. The CDR3 consists of 17 residues. From germline, CDR1 is LGHDT and CDR2 YNNKEL (reference sequence). V dropped 2 bases and J dropped 7; count of bases not matched to a gene: 13. CDR3 residues: CASSQRWGQGIWNTQYF. CDR3 in DNA: TGTGCCAGCAGCCAAAGATGGGGACAGGGAATCTGGAATACGCAGTATTTT.